This TCR beta chain was profiled in a study of blood T cells in healthy people across ages. Study-level results: The recorded TCR beta diversity per million T cells decreased in a roughly linear manner with age. Strong correlation linked observed beta diversity and percent naive T cells.

Germline V lookup: CDR1 SEHNR, CDR2 FQNEAQ (reference sequence). The CDR3 is 13 amino acids. PCR was performed a second time for roughly 7 to 12 cycles using a sample-barcoded 5' primer and a J-beta primer mix. Unique molecular identifiers of 12 random nucleotides labeled each cDNA. MiXCR was run by TCRdb on the 5' RACE reads, yielding one entry per CDR3 protein. The profile covers about 1,400,000 distinct CDR3 sequences, with around 59% appearing a single time and more than 6% taken by the ten largest. About this clonotype itself: Its antigen is currently unknown.

Each sample yielded at least 7 million isolated PBMCs. The receptor was derived from a man between 18 and 29 years old in good health. Specimen: blood. V usage is TRBV7-9 and J usage is TRBJ2-4; D is unclear. The J call is uncertain, as TRBJ2-7 better fits the DNA end. CDR3 protein: CASSLTEQYEQYF. In nucleotides, the CDR3 is TGTGCCAGCAGCTTGACCGAGCAGTACGAGCAGTACTTC.